These 5 T cell receptor beta chains were sequenced from one sample in a study of human T cells and chemical hapten exposure. TCRdb independently ran MiXCR on the RACE reads; one entry per CDR3 protein. The sample consists of some 71,000 distinct CDR3 sequences, 11% of them appearing once. Time point defined: patch test 3, about 24 weeks after DPC sensitization. Treatment: therapeutic diphenylcyclopropenone sensitization with weekly scalp DPC. The input for sequencing was whole blood, taken in connection with sensitization to the hapten diphenylcyclopropenone (DPC). These receptors were collected from a woman aged 50 to 60 with alopecia areata. Some clones in this sample may be carry-over from other donors' samples.

In its sample, this clonotype was seen once. The chain joins TRBV6-5 to TRBJ1-3, with no clear D. This CDR3 spans 20 amino acids. Trimming removed 3 bases from V and 3 bases from J, with 27 bases in between. Germline V gene data show CDR1 as MNHEY and CDR2 as SVGAGI. CDR3: CASSYGAPWQEVAIGNTIYF. The CDR3 DNA sequence: TGTGCCAGCAGTTATGGTGCTCCCTGGCAGGAGGTCGCAATTGGAAACACCATATATTTT.

The V and J genes are TRBV29-1 and TRBJ1-1, with 7 bases that match TRBD1. This CDR3 is built from 12 residues. J lost 0 bases, V lost 7 bases, and 2 bases had no gene match. Germline V gene data show CDR1 as SQVTM and CDR2 as ANQGSEA. Written as DNA, the CDR3 is TGCAGCGCGACAGGGATGAACACTGAAGCTTTCTTT. Protein product: CSATGMNTEAFF.

This clonotype was found a few times. The CDR3, as DNA: TGTGCCAGCAGCCAAACGCCGCCCGGGACAGGGCCAGATACGCAGTATTTT. It specifies CASSQTPPGTGPDTQYF. V usage is TRBV7-2 and J usage is TRBJ2-3; 9 bases line up with TRBD1. Looked up from germline, CDR1 is SGHTA and CDR2 is FQGNSA. The CDR3 has 17 amino acids. Unmatched junction bases numbered 13, after V lost 5 bases and J lost 4 bases.

About this clonotype: A read error may produce the germline difference seen at one junction end. This chain uses TRBV18 with TRBJ2-3, with D uncertain. Per the germline V gene, CDR1 is KGHSH and CDR2 is LQKENI. This CDR3 has 16 amino acids. In DNA form, the CDR3 reads TGTGCCAGCTCACCGACCGGCGTCCCCAGCACAGATACGCAGTTTTTT. It encodes CASSPTGVPSTDTQFF.

This chain connects TRBV19 to TRBJ2-2; 8 nucleotides agree with TRBD1. J lost 6 bases, V lost 6 bases, and 6 bases had no gene match. Germline V gene data show CDR1 as LNHDA and CDR2 as SQIVND (reference sequence). CDR3 length equals 14 residues. In DNA, the CDR3 is TGTGCCAGTAGAGGACAGGGCGCGCCCGGGGAGCTGTTTTTT. This gives the protein CASRGQGAPGELFF.